These 2 T cell receptor beta chains originate from one sample sequenced in a study of T cells in Graves' hyperthyroidism and ophthalmopathy. Amplification of TCR beta CDR3 regions was performed using RNA transcripts as template. The HTBI primer set served for first-round RT-PCR of the TCR CDR3. TCRdb used MiXCR to reprocess the multiplex PCR reads, holding one entry per CDR3 protein. This table has about 360,000 distinct CDR3 sequences, under 15% appearing once. Sequenced material: blood. Receptor source: a woman under 30 with Graves' hyperthyroidism.

To note about this clonotype: This may come from a read error, since a much larger clone is one base off. V is TRBV28 and J is TRBJ2-7, with D maybe TRBD1 (5 bases). This CDR3 spans 15 amino acids. Germline-derived CDR1 and CDR2 are MDHEN and SYDVKM. V was trimmed by 3 bases and J by 7 bases, leaving 19 bases between them. The DNA for the CDR3 is TGTGCCAGCAGTTTTTTAGGAACAGGTAGACAGGAGCAGTACTTC. This translates into CASSFLGTGRQEQYF.

The rearrangement uses TRBV29-1 and TRBJ1-2; no clear D gene. CDR1 and CDR2 (germline): SQVTM, ANQGSEA. V gave up 6 bases and J gave up 4 bases, with 18 bases separating them. The CDR3 runs to 14 residues. The CDR3 DNA reads TGCAGCGTGGAGGGCGACAAGTCCATCTATGGCTACACCTTC. Amino acids: CSVEGDKSIYGYTF.